In its sample, the clone carrying this T cell receptor beta chain was seen a few times. Sequenced by immunoSEQ multiplex PCR; TCRdb stores in-frame clones only, minus some. Of fewer than 50,000 clones listed, 90% are singletons. This specimen belongs to a study of T cell changes during pregnancy in multiple sclerosis. With 2 bases removed from V and 6 bases from J, the gap between germline ends came to 14 bases. This CDR3 comprises 15 residues. Germline lookup yields CDR1 KGHSH and CDR2 LQKENI. The receptor was derived from a female donor in good health, enrolled as a control in a pregnancy study. Sequencing used peripheral blood, obtained in the second trimester of pregnancy. The chain is built from TRBV18 and TRBJ1-5, with D maybe TRBD1 (5 bases). The CDR3, as DNA: TGTGCCAGCTCACCAATCTCAGGGTGGGGTCAGCCCCAGCATTTT. This codes for CASSPISGWGQPQHF.